Following are 13 T cell receptor beta chains from one sample sequenced in a study of technical replicates of blood from a few donors. TCRdb keeps only in-frame clones here, not all; method: immunoSEQ multiplex PCR. The sample contains 75,000 to 90,000 clones, around 90% of which appear only once. Material: T cells isolated from PBMCs. These receptor sequences come from a human donor in good health.

J is TRBJ2-7 and V is TRBV4-1; the match to TRBD1 covers 8 bases. CDR1 is MGHRA, CDR2 YSYEKL, per germline. Unmatched junction bases numbered 12, after V lost 5 bases and J lost 3 bases. CDR3 length: 16 amino acids. The CDR3: CASSGSHRGAIYEQYF. For the CDR3, the DNA is TGCGCCAGCAGCGGAAGTCACAGGGGGGCCATCTACGAGCAGTACTTC.

The V gene is TRBV5-1, the J gene TRBJ2-2, with TRBD2 matching 10 bases. The germline V gene has CDR1 SGHRS and CDR2 YFSETQ. After removal of 5 bases from V and 5 bases from J, the junction contained 6 bases not matched to a gene. This CDR3 is built from 15 residues. CDR3 residues: CASSRLAGETGELFF. Written as DNA, the CDR3 is TGCGCCAGCAGTCGTCTAGCGGGAGAAACCGGGGAGCTGTTTTTT.

The CDR3 DNA reads as TGTGCCAGCAGTTTATTGGCCGGACAGGGTAATGAAAAACTGTTTTTT. This translates into CASSLLAGQGNEKLFF. J is TRBJ1-4 and V is TRBV28, with 8 bases fitting TRBD1. J was trimmed by 4 bases and V by 1 base; bases with no gene match: 5. Germline CDR1 reads MDHEN; CDR2 reads SYDVKM. This CDR3 spans 16 amino acids.

The chain recombines TRBV1 with TRBJ2-3; the DNA was not compared with TRBD2, the D call given in the table. TRBV1 is marked as a pseudogene. The CDR3 is made up of 17 amino acids. CDR3 nucleotide sequence: TGCACCAGCAGCCAAGCCTTCCGGGTTCCCGCGGGAGATACGCAGTATTTT. Protein: CTSSQAFRVPAGDTQYF.

The chain carries TRBV10-3 and TRBJ2-1; D ambiguous. With 0 bases removed from V and 3 bases from J, the gap between germline ends came to 6 bases. This CDR3 is built from 14 residues. The germline V gene has CDR1 ENHRY and CDR2 SYGVKD. CDR3 residues: CAISESTDYNEQFF. The CDR3 bases are TGTGCCATCAGTGAGTCGACTGACTACAATGAGCAGTTCTTC.

J is TRBJ2-4 and V is TRBV6-5; 9 bases agree with TRBD1. With 0 bases clipped from V and 6 bases from J, the junction kept 6 bases outside the gene matches. This CDR3 region has 16 residues. CDR1 and CDR2 from the germline V gene are MNHEY and SVGAGI. CDR3 sequence (DNA): TGTGCCAGCAGTTACTCTATGGGACAGGGATCAAACATTCAGTACTTC. The encoded protein is CASSYSMGQGSNIQYF.

The chain joins TRBV11-1 to TRBJ2-5; TRBD1 matches at 7 bases. The CDR3 extends over 16 amino acids. V was pared by 4 bases and J by 2 bases, with 10 bases of the junction left unmatched. CDR1 SGHAT and CDR2 FQDESV come from the germline V gene (reference sequence). CDR3 coding DNA: TGTGCCAGCAGCTCCGAGATAAGACAGGGACAAGAGACCCAGTACTTC. Its translation: CASSSEIRQGQETQYF.

J is TRBJ1-5 and V is TRBV11-2; 8 positions match TRBD1. V dropped 1 base and J dropped 2; count of bases not matched to a gene: 10. Per the germline V gene, CDR1 is SGHAT and CDR2 is FQNNGV. The CDR3 loop spans 18 amino acids. The CDR3 sequence is CASSLGQGIEWGNQPQHF. In DNA form, the CDR3 reads TGTGCCAGCAGCTTAGGACAGGGGATAGAGTGGGGCAATCAGCCCCAGCATTTT.

J is TRBJ2-7 and V is TRBV7-9; TRBD2 agrees at 9 bases. The CDR3 is 14 residues long. CDR1 is SEHNR, CDR2 FQNEAQ, per germline (reference sequence). Trimming cost V 8 bases and J 7 bases; bases outside gene matches: 12. The CDR3 sequence is CASSLAGGPGEQYF. In nucleotides, the CDR3 is TGTGCCAGCTCTCTGGCGGGAGGGCCCGGTGAGCAGTACTTC. Complete variable domain (other parts from reference TRBV7-9 and TRBJ2-7): DTGVSQNPRHKITKRGQNVTFRCDPISEHNRLYWYRQTLGQGPEFLTYFQNEAQLEKSRLLSDRFSAERPKGSFSTLEIQRTEQGDSAMYLCASSLAGGPGEQYFGPGTRLTVT.

This chain connects TRBV6-6 to TRBJ1-5, with D perhaps TRBD1 (6 bases). This CDR3 region has 15 residues. Deletions cut 7 bases from V and 4 bases from J, with 17 bases between. From germline, CDR1 is MNHNY and CDR2 SVGAGI (reference sequence). As DNA, the CDR3 is TGTGCCAGCACCTTACAGGGAGTTCCTAATCAGCCCCAGCATTTT. Protein: CASTLQGVPNQPQHF.

V gene TRBV11-3 combines with J gene TRBJ2-6; no reliable D call. CDR1 is SGHNT, CDR2 YENEEA, per germline. The ends were cut back, 4 bases at V and 1 base at J, with 5 bases in the middle. The CDR3 is 14 amino acids. CDR3 sequence: CASSSTSGANVLTF. The CDR3 DNA is TGTGCCAGCAGCTCGACTTCTGGGGCCAACGTCCTGACTTTC.

The chain joins TRBV7-9 to TRBJ2-1; 10 bases are shared with TRBD1. J gave up 9 bases and V 5 bases, and 4 bases lay outside the gene matches. CDR1 SEHNR and CDR2 FQNEAQ come from the germline V gene (reference sequence). The CDR3 covers 13 residues. The CDR3 reads CASSVTGGVEQFF. CDR3 DNA sequence: TGTGCCAGCAGCGTGACAGGGGGCGTTGAGCAGTTCTTC.

The rearrangement joins TRBV6-5 to TRBJ2-5; no clear D. The CDR3 is 11 residues long. Germline CDR1 MNHEY, CDR2 SVGAGI. Trimming left V 3 bases short and J 4 bases short, with 3 bases between. The CDR3 here is CASSYRETQYF. CDR3 DNA sequence: TGTGCCAGCAGTTATAGAGAGACCCAGTACTTC.